This T cell receptor (beta chain) was recovered during a study of OX40 agonist ivuxolimab in advanced cancers. Turning to the overall study: Ivuxolimab, which targeted the costimulatory receptor OX40 (CD134), was an agonistic, fully human IgG2 monoclonal antibody. Intravenous ivuxolimab was administered to patients every 2 weeks at six dose levels: 0.01, 0.1, 0.3, 1.5, 3 and 10 mg/kg. Partial responses occurred in three dose-escalation patients, of whom one had hepatocellular carcinoma and two had cutaneous melanoma. The monotherapy dose-escalation portion (N ≈ 50 patients) of the phase I ivuxolimab trial is reported in the paper. Prior anti-PD-1, anti-PD-L1 or anti-CTLA-4 therapy was permitted, and about two fifths of dose-escalation patients had received checkpoint inhibitors. In the dose-escalation cohort, roughly four fifths of patients were male, and the mean age was approximately 55 years, with a range of about 23 to 85. Peripheral TCRbeta sequencing was intended to test whether TCR sequence diversity was altered and clonal T-cell expansion was caused by ivuxolimab. Of the approximately 50 dose-escalation patients, hepatocellular carcinoma was present in about 20, melanoma in approximately 15, renal cell carcinoma in 9 and head and neck cancer in 9.

Comments on this clone: Its antigen remains unidentified. Base qualities are missing; no much larger clone stands one base away.

V is reduced by 6 bases and J by 5 bases, leaving a spacing of 22 bases between them. Measured from the cysteine to the phenylalanine, the CDR3 is 16 residues long. The sequence is cut down to CDR3 DNA, 48 bases in frame from base 1. CDR1 and CDR2 are read off the germline V gene as KGHSH and LQKENI. The investigation overall reported the following: At doses of 0.1 to 3.0 mg/kg, clonal expansion of both CD4+ and CD8+ T cells in blood was seen between baseline and week 6. Which antigens the clonally expanded peripheral T cells were specific for was not determined. Low levels of normalized T-cell clonal expansion were also shown by some nonresponding patients. After ivuxolimab, more expanded clones were found on average in CD8+ T cells than in CD4+ T cells. Partial responders in the 0.1-3.0 mg/kg groups had among the lowest normalized peripheral clonal expansion, especially among CD8+ T cells.

Patients with autoimmune disease history or receiving systemic immunosuppression were excluded from the trial. In every dose cohort, peripheral blood was drawn for TCR sequencing at baseline, cycle 4 day 1, and cycle 7 day 1. Samples were obtained from an open-label, multicenter, first-in-human phase I dose-escalation trial of ivuxolimab. Adults with locally advanced or metastatic melanoma, renal cell carcinoma, hepatocellular carcinoma or head and neck squamous cell carcinoma were enrolled in the trial. Before TCR sequencing, CD4+ and CD8+ T cells were separately sorted from peripheral blood. For sequencing of the TCRbeta CDR3 region, genomic DNA was extracted from the sorted cells. The immunoSEQ Assay was used for sequencing of TCRbeta CDR3 regions. TCRdb retrieved this table from immuneACCESS and kept in-frame rearrangements only. Not all clones are present; in checked studies, unresolved V genes account for under half, and no reason is known for the remainder. Counted in this sample were about 79,000 clones; under 85% of them appeared once. Less than 4.5% of the sample belongs to the ten largest clones.

The input for sequencing was CD4+ or CD8+ T cells sorted from blood, taken in a trial of the OX40 agonist ivuxolimab. The sequence came from an adult with an advanced solid tumor such as melanoma, head and neck, liver or kidney cancer. Recombination joined TRBV18 with TRBJ2-5; no D segment can be confidently identified. The nucleotide sequence is TGTGCCAGCTCCCTAACTCCTAGTCGGGCGAGCGAGACCCAGTACTTC. This yields the protein CASSLTPSRASETQYF. When the CDR3 is completed using the reference TRBV18 and TRBJ2-5 genes on either side, the full variable domain is NAGVMQNPRHLVRRRGQEARLRCSPMKGHSHVYWYRQLPEEGLKFMVYLQKENIIDESGMPKERFSAEFPKEGPSILRIQQVVRGDSAAYFCASSLTPSRASETQYFGPGTRLLVL.